This record looks at one T cell receptor (beta chain) sequence and its context. What it binds is unknown. The data were taken from a study of shared clonotypes between healthy human individuals. Study-level results: The authors sampled blood alone, and tissue repertoires likely differ.

The CDR3 covers 12 residues. V was clipped by 2 bases and J by 5 bases, with 6 bases between them. CDR1 is LNHNV and CDR2 is YYDKDF in the germline V gene (reference sequence). The table came from immunoSEQ multiplex PCR; TCRdb's copy has only in-frame clones and leaves some out. This sample has 2 million to 2.5 million clones, with roughly 95% found just once. The chain has TRBV15 and TRBJ2-5; D gene ambiguous. Material: naive CD4+ T cells sorted from blood. Subset given: CD45RA+ positively selected. This clonotype was sampled from a man between 18 and 35 years old in good health. CDR3 coding DNA: TGTGCCACCAGCAGACCTGTGGAGACCCAGTACTTC. This codes for CATSRPVETQYF.